These 30 T cell receptor beta chains share one sample of origin, sequenced in a study of cytomegalovirus exposure and HLA in healthy donors. Generated by immunoSEQ multiplex PCR, the TCRdb table keeps only in-frame clones and is missing some. The sample carries over 150,000 clones, around 84% recorded once. Sequenced input: PBMCs. Every receptor here comes from a young man in good health and CMV-seropositive.

To note about this clone: The same CDR3 arises from other DNA sequences in this sample as well. This chain links TRBV28 with TRBJ1-1; D is unresolved. Deletions cut 5 bases from V and 1 base from J, with 8 bases between. The CDR3 loop spans 13 amino acids. In germline, CDR1 is MDHEN, CDR2 SYDVKM. CDR3 in DNA: TGTGCCAGCAGTCTTCGCGGGAACACTGAAGCTTTCTTT. Protein sequence: CASSLRGNTEAFF. Looking up the rest from reference TRBV28 and TRBJ1-1 gives the full variable domain: DVKVTQSSRYLVKRTGEKVFLECVQDMDHENMFWYRQDPGLGLRLIYFSYDVKMKEKGDIPEGYSVSREKKERFSLILESASTNQTSMYLCASSLRGNTEAFFGQGTRLTVV.

The chain employs TRBV15 and TRBJ1-1; 11 positions match TRBD1. This CDR3 contains 17 residues. Germline V CDR1 and CDR2: LNHNV, YYDKDF (reference sequence). V lost 1 base to trimming and J lost 4 bases; unmatched junction nucleotides: 8. The CDR3 spells CATSRGDRGTDSTEAFF. The CDR3 coding sequence is TGTGCCACCAGCAGAGGGGACAGGGGGACAGATAGCACTGAAGCTTTCTTT.

CDR3 nucleotides: TGTGCCAGCAGTTCCACGCCAGGGCTAGCGGGTATTAGCACAGATACGCAGTATTTT. Protein: CASSSTPGLAGISTDTQYF. The rearrangement joins TRBV28 to TRBJ2-3; 8 nucleotides align to TRBD2. The junction had 15 bases not matched to a gene; V was cut back by 4 bases and J by 0 bases. The CDR3 loop spans 19 amino acids. Germline V lookup: CDR1 MDHEN, CDR2 SYDVKM.

The chain recombines TRBV29-1 with TRBJ2-2, with D maybe TRBD2 (5 bases). In germline, CDR1 is SQVTM, CDR2 ANQGSEA. The CDR3 sequence is 12 residues long. Trimming took off 3 bases at V and 5 bases at J, with 7 bases between the two ends. This chain's CDR3 is CSVDKRTGELFF. CDR3 nucleotide sequence: TGCAGCGTTGATAAGCGGACCGGGGAGCTGTTTTTT.

The rearrangement links TRBV5-1 to TRBJ1-1, with D possibly matching TRBD1 (6 bases). CDR3 size: 15 residues. V dropped 2 bases and J dropped 2 bases, with 13 bases sitting between them. In germline, CDR1 is SGHRS, CDR2 YFSETQ. Here the CDR3 DNA reads TGCGCCAGCAGCTTAACCGGGACACCTAACACTGAAGCTTTCTTT. Translating it yields CASSLTGTPNTEAFF.

The CDR3 DNA follows: TGTGCCAGCAGCTTTGGACTAGCGGGGACAAGCTCCTACGAGCAGTACTTC. Translation gives CASSFGLAGTSSYEQYF. This sequence joins TRBV7-2 and TRBJ2-7; 12 positions agree with TRBD2. The V gene's germline CDR1 is SGHTA and CDR2 FQGNSA. V shed 3 bases, J shed 0 bases, and the junction held 6 bases outside the gene matches. This CDR3 region has 17 residues.

This sequence joins TRBV5-4 and TRBJ2-3; tentatively, D is TRBD2 (5 bases). This CDR3 region has 15 residues. Germline CDR1 and CDR2: SGHNT and YYREEE (reference sequence). The germline V and J ends were trimmed by 4 bases and 3 bases, with 15 bases remaining between them. The CDR3 region has the DNA TGTGCCAGCAGCCCCACTAGAGAGTTAACAGATACGCAGTATTTT. Translating gives CASSPTRELTDTQYF.

The V and J genes are TRBV28 and TRBJ1-5, with TRBD1 matching 9 bases. The germline CDR1 and CDR2 sequences are MDHEN and SYDVKM. J gave up 0 bases and V 11 bases, and 20 bases lay outside the gene matches. This CDR3 has 19 amino acids. The DNA of the CDR3 is TGTGCCTGCCTAAATTCGGGACAGGGAGTCGTAGGTAGCAATCAGCCCCAGCATTTT. This translates into CACLNSGQGVVGSNQPQHF.

The chain carries TRBV5-1 and TRBJ1-1; 7 bases fit TRBD1. V dropped 5 bases and J dropped 0; count of bases not matched to a gene: 1. Germline V gene lookup returns CDR1 SGHRS and CDR2 YFSETQ. The CDR3 is 13 residues long. The CDR3 DNA sequence: TGCGCCAGCAGAGGGACAGTGAACACTGAAGCTTTCTTT. Protein product: CASRGTVNTEAFF.

The chain joins TRBV5-6 to TRBJ1-5, with a tentative D call TRBD1 (6 bases). Trimming took 3 bases from V and 0 from J, leaving 13 bases between them. This CDR3 is 16 amino acids long. Germline-derived CDR1 and CDR2 are SGHDT and YYEEEE. CDR3 in amino acids: CASSSYRDYSNQPQHF. CDR3 in DNA: TGTGCCAGCAGCTCGTACAGGGATTATAGCAATCAGCCCCAGCATTTT.

This chain links TRBV5-1 with TRBJ2-6; D unclear. There are 16 residues in the CDR3. V lost 2 bases, J lost 0 bases, and 9 bases lay in between. Germline V lookup: CDR1 SGHRS, CDR2 YFSETQ. For the CDR3, the DNA is TGCGCCAGCAGCTTAACACCTAGCTCTGGGGCCAACGTCCTGACTTTC. This translates into CASSLTPSSGANVLTF.

This clone appeared once. The chain carries TRBV10-3 and TRBJ1-6; tentatively, D is TRBD1 (5 bases). This CDR3 is built from 13 residues. The V and J ends lost 3 bases and 9 bases respectively, with 9 bases between them. Germline CDR1 ENHRY, CDR2 SYGVKD. The CDR3 coding sequence is TGTGCCATCAGTGATCAGGGAGGTTCACCCCTCCACTTT. It codes for CAISDQGGSPLHF.

CDR3 in DNA: TGTGCCAGCAGTTTGCAACGGGAGGGCCAAGATACGCAGTATTTT. It encodes CASSLQREGQDTQYF. This chain uses TRBV28 with TRBJ2-3; 8 bases are a match to TRBD2. Germline V gene data show CDR1 as MDHEN and CDR2 as SYDVKM. The length of the CDR3 is 15 residues. Unmatched junction bases numbered 7, after V lost 3 bases and J lost 5 bases.

This clone was counted between two and nine times. The chain joins TRBV10-3 to TRBJ1-1, with D possibly matching TRBD1 (5 bases). Germline assignment: CDR1 ENHRY and CDR2 SYGVKD. The CDR3 is made up of 14 amino acids. V was cut by 7 bases and J by 1 base, with 13 bases left in between. CDR3 bases: TGTGCCATCAAGATGGGCAGGGAGAACACTGAAGCTTTCTTT. Encoded protein: CAIKMGRENTEAFF.

As concerns this clone: Other nucleotide sequences from this sample produce the same CDR3. V gene TRBV5-1 combines with J gene TRBJ2-7, with 9 positions matching TRBD1. Trimming took 4 bases from V and 2 from J; bases not matched to a gene: 4. This CDR3 spans 14 amino acids. Germline V gene data show CDR1 as SGHRS and CDR2 as YFSETQ. The CDR3 nucleotides are TGCGCCAGCAGCCTGGACAGGGGTCCCTACGAGCAGTACTTC. It translates to CASSLDRGPYEQYF.

The chain joins TRBV5-1 to TRBJ2-2, with TRBD2 identical over 13 bases. Trimming cost V 2 bases and J 3 bases; bases outside gene matches: 7. Germline CDR1 reads SGHRS; CDR2 reads YFSETQ. This CDR3 spans 18 amino acids. Here the CDR3 reads CASSLRTSGSGYTGELFF. The CDR3 nucleotides are TGCGCCAGCAGCTTAAGGACTAGCGGGAGTGGGTACACCGGGGAGCTGTTTTTT.

The chain recombines TRBV6-1 with TRBJ1-5, with a possible D match to TRBD1 (5 bases). Trimming cost V 1 base and J 1 base, with 8 bases left between them. The CDR3 covers 15 residues. Germline CDR1 reads MNHNS; CDR2 reads SASEGT. CDR3 bases: TGTGCCAGCAGTGAAGGGGGGGGGAGCAATCAGCCCCAGCATTTT. This gives the protein CASSEGGGSNQPQHF.

J is TRBJ2-1 and V is TRBV4-1; weak D call: TRBD2 (6 bases). The CDR3 extends over 15 amino acids. Deletions cut 4 bases from V and 3 bases from J, with 13 bases between. CDR1 and CDR2 (germline): MGHRA, YSYEKL. The CDR3 DNA reads TGCGCCAGCAGCCGGGGGACTTCCGACTACAATGAGCAGTTCTTC. This gives the protein CASSRGTSDYNEQFF.

J is TRBJ2-1 and V is TRBV5-6; no definite D call. CDR3 length: 12 amino acids. Trimming left V 1 base short and J 5 bases short, with 4 bases between. Germline assignment: CDR1 SGHDT and CDR2 YYEEEE. This chain's CDR3 is CASSLSDNEQFF. The CDR3 DNA sequence: TGTGCCAGCAGCTTGTCGGACAATGAGCAGTTCTTC.

The V gene is TRBV27, the J gene TRBJ2-3; D unclear. The CDR3 covers 16 residues. The V gene's germline CDR1 is MNHEY and CDR2 SMNVEV (reference sequence). Trimming left V 1 base short and J 2 bases short, with 13 bases between. The CDR3 spells CASSLFTGTLTDTQYF. The CDR3 bases are TGTGCCAGCAGTTTATTTACCGGTACCCTCACAGATACGCAGTATTTT.

The rearrangement uses TRBV6-5 and TRBJ2-7, with D maybe TRBD1 (6 bases). Germline V gives CDR1 MNHEY, CDR2 SVGAGI. CDR3 size: 14 residues. Trimming pared 4 bases from V and 1 base from J, leaving 11 bases between. CDR3 amino acids: CASSWNRASYEQYF. In nucleotides, the CDR3 is TGTGCCAGCAGTTGGAACAGGGCTTCCTACGAGCAGTACTTC.

This chain joins TRBV27 and TRBJ2-3; 7 nucleotides agree with TRBD2. Looked up from germline, CDR1 is MNHEY and CDR2 is SMNVEV (reference sequence). Germline trimming cut 4 bases from V and 0 bases from J; bases unmatched to any gene: 10. CDR3 length: 17 amino acids. The CDR3 loop is CASSSSGLQTSTDTQYF. The DNA of the CDR3 is TGTGCCAGCAGTTCCTCGGGACTACAGACTAGCACAGATACGCAGTATTTT.

CDR3 sequence reads: CASRGGTGRTGELFF. The CDR3 coding sequence is TGTGCCAGCAGGGGCGGGACAGGGAGAACCGGGGAGCTGTTTTTT. The genes are TRBV6-5 and TRBJ2-2, with 9 bases identical to TRBD1. The CDR3 spans 15 residues. In germline, CDR1 is MNHEY, CDR2 SVGAGI. V lost 6 bases, J lost 5 bases, and 7 bases stayed unmatched.

V gene TRBV30 combines with J gene TRBJ1-5; a weak D match, TRBD1 (5 bases). The CDR3 totals 15 residues. V lost 1 base to trimming and J lost 3 bases, with 13 bases between them. The germline CDR1 and CDR2 sequences are GTSNPN and SVGIG (reference sequence). This chain's CDR3 is CAWSGRGLYNQPQHF. The CDR3 bases are TGTGCCTGGAGTGGAAGGGGTTTATACAATCAGCCCCAGCATTTT.

There are a few counts of this clone. The chain has TRBV27 and TRBJ2-7; 7 positions agree with TRBD1. The CDR3 extends over 16 amino acids. After removal of 3 bases from V and 6 bases from J, the junction contained 14 bases not matched to a gene. Germline values: CDR1 MNHEY, CDR2 SMNVEV (reference sequence). CDR3 residues: CASSLSSGTAGLEQYF. The DNA of the CDR3 is TGTGCCAGCAGTTTGAGCTCTGGGACAGCCGGACTCGAGCAGTACTTC.

The V and J genes are TRBV28 and TRBJ2-7, with D possibly being TRBD1 (5 bases). This CDR3 has 15 amino acids. The V gene's germline CDR1 is MDHEN and CDR2 SYDVKM. V was shortened by 5 bases and J by 0 bases, with 14 bases between the two germline ends. Written as DNA, the CDR3 is TGTGCCAGCAGTACTATAGGGGCCGTCTCCTACGAGCAGTACTTC. Encoded protein: CASSTIGAVSYEQYF.

J is TRBJ2-5 and V is TRBV11-2; 7 bases fit TRBD2. CDR1 is SGHAT and CDR2 is FQNNGV in the germline V gene. This CDR3 spans 17 amino acids. Unmatched junction bases numbered 15, after V lost 5 bases and J lost 3 bases. The CDR3 nucleotides read TGTGCCAGCAGCCTCTCGGCCCTAGCGGAGAGGAAAGAGACCCAGTACTTC. Translation: CASSLSALAERKETQYF.

J is TRBJ1-2 and V is TRBV6-5; 9 nucleotides align to TRBD1. Germline V CDR1 and CDR2: MNHEY, SVGAGI. V gave up 4 bases and J gave up 8 bases; unmatched junction bases: 5. This CDR3 contains 13 residues. DNA for the CDR3: TGTGCCAGCAGTTTAGGACAGGGGTTAGGCTACACCTTC. Translation gives CASSLGQGLGYTF.

V usage is TRBV28 and J usage is TRBJ2-7; possibly TRBD2 for D (5 bases). With 5 bases removed from V and 0 bases from J, the gap between germline ends came to 20 bases. The germline V gene encodes CDR1 MDHEN and CDR2 SYDVKM. The CDR3 has 17 amino acids. CDR3 protein: CASSPTLVSGRSYEQYF. CDR3 in DNA: TGTGCCAGCAGTCCCACCCTAGTAAGCGGTCGCTCCTACGAGCAGTACTTC.

The V gene is TRBV7-9, the J gene TRBJ2-1; D uncertain. Germline CDR1 reads SEHNR; CDR2 reads FQNEAQ (reference sequence). The germline V and J ends were trimmed by 3 bases and 8 bases, with 20 bases remaining between them. The CDR3 consists of 16 residues. The CDR3 region has the DNA TGTGCCAGCAGCTTGATTCCCCACCCTGAGGTTGATGAGCAGTTCTTC. This translates into CASSLIPHPEVDEQFF.